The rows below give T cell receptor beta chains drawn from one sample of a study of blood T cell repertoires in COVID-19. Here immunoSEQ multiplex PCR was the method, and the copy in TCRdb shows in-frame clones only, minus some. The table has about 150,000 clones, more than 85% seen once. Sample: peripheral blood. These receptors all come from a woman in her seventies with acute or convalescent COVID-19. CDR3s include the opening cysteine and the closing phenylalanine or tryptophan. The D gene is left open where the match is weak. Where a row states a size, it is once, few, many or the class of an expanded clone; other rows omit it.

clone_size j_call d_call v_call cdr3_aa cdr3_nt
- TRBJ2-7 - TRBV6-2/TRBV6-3 CASSYLGGGARTYEQYF TGTGCCAGCAGTTACCTCGGAGGGGGGGCCAGAACCTACGAGCAGTACTTC
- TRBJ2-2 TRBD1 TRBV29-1 CSVAGGADTGELFF TGCAGCGTTGCAGGGGGCGCGGACACCGGGGAGCTGTTTTTT
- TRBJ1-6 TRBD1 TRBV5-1 CASSLRGQGDSYNSPLHF TGCGCCAGCAGCCTGAGGGGGCAGGGAGACTCCTATAATTCACCCCTCCACTTT
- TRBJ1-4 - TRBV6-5 CASSYGGGNEKLFF TGTGCCAGCAGTTACGGGGGGGGGAATGAAAAACTGTTTTTT
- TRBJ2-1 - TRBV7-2 CASSLGLGQANFYNEQFF TGTGCCAGCAGCTTAGGCCTAGGACAAGCTAATTTTTACAATGAGCAGTTCTTC
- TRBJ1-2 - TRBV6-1 CASSEARGRGARYGYTF TGTGCCAGCAGTGAAGCACGGGGTCGGGGGGCCCGCTATGGCTACACCTTC
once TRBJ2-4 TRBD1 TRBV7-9 CASSPDRNKNIQYF TGTGCCAGCAGCCCGGACAGGAACAAAAACATTCAGTACTTC
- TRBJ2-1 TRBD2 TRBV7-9 CASSLGGLAGEQFF TGTGCCAGCAGCTTAGGGGGACTAGCTGGTGAGCAGTTCTTC
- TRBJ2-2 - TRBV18 CASSPATGNTGELFF TGTGCCAGCTCACCGGCCACAGGGAACACCGGGGAGCTGTTTTTT
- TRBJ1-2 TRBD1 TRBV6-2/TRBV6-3 CASSQGQDYGYTF TGTGCCAGCAGTCAAGGACAGGATTATGGCTACACCTTC
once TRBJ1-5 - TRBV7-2 CASSPGAGINQPQHF TGTGCCAGCAGCCCCGGCGCGGGGATAAATCAGCCCCAGCATTTT
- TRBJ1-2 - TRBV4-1 CASSQVYSNYGYTF TGCGCCAGCAGCCAAGTCTACTCGAACTATGGCTACACCTTC
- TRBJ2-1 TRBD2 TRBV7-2 CASSLPSGGPMNEQFF TGTGCCAGCAGCTTGCCTAGCGGGGGTCCTATGAATGAGCAGTTCTTC
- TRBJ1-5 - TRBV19 CASSRRQGESNQPQHF TGTGCCAGTAGTAGGCGGCAGGGTGAGAGCAATCAGCCCCAGCATTTT
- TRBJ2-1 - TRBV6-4 CASSDSAVRNEQFF TGTGCCAGCAGTGACTCCGCTGTGCGGAATGAGCAGTTCTTC
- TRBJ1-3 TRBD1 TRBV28 CASSLAGTGVLISGNTIYF TGTGCCAGCAGTTTGGCCGGGACAGGGGTCCTCATCTCTGGAAACACCATATATTTT
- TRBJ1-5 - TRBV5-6 CASSLEVDREPQHF TGTGCCAGCAGCTTGGAGGTGGATCGGGAGCCCCAGCATTTT
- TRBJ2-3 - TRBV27 CASSPLWQGTDTQYF TGTGCCAGCAGCCCCCTGTGGCAGGGCACAGATACGCAGTATTTT
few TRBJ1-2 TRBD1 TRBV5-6 CASSLQGDGYTF TGTGCCAGCAGCCTTCAGGGGGATGGCTACACCTTC
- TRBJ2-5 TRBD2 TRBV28 CASRSRGGQETQYF TGTGCCAGCAGGTCGCGGGGGGGACAAGAGACCCAGTACTTC
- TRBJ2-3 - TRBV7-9 CASSSGSPTGHF TGTGCCAGCAGCTCGGGTAGCCCAACAGGGCATTTT
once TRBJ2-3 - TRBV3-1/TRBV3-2 CASSPSTDTQYF TGTGCCAGCAGCCCTTCTACAGATACGCAGTATTTT
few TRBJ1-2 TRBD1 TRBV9 CASSVVDRGGNEDYGYTF TGTGCCAGCAGCGTAGTGGACAGGGGCGGTAATGAAGACTATGGCTACACCTTC
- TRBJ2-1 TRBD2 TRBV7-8 CASSPRTSQQFF TGTGCCAGCAGCCCGCGGACTAGCCAGCAGTTCTTC
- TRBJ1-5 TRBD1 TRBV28 CASIKGQADSNQPQHF TGTGCCAGCATCAAAGGACAGGCTGATAGCAATCAGCCCCAGCATTTT
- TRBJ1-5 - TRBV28 CASTSFRASNQPQHF TGTGCCAGCACCTCTTTCCGAGCTAGCAATCAGCCCCAGCATTTT
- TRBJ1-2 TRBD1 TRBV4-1 CASSLGTGGNYGYTF TGCGCCAGCAGCCTCGGGACAGGGGGCAACTATGGCTACACCTTC